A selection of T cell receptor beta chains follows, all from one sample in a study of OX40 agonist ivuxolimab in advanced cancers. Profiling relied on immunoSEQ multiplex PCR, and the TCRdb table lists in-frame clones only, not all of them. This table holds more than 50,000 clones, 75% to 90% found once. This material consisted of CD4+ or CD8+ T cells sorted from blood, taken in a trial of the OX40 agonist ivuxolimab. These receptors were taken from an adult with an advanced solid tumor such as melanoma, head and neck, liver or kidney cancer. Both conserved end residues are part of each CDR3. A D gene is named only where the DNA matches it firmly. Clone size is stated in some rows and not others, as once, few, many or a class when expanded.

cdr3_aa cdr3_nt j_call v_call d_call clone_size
CASSLFGSYNEQFF TGTGCCAGCAGCTTATTCGGGTCCTACAATGAGCAGTTCTTC TRBJ2-1 TRBV7-2 . .
CASSLLAAGSIEAFF TGTGCCAGCAGCTTGCTCGCGGCAGGGAGTATTGAAGCTTTCTTT TRBJ1-1 TRBV5-6 . .
CASSPSQVSSGNTIYF TGTGCCAGCTCACCATCGCAGGTGAGCTCTGGAAACACCATATATTTT TRBJ1-3 TRBV18 . .
CASSKIAGDTDTQYF TGCGCCAGCAGCAAAATAGCGGGGGACACAGATACGCAGTATTTT TRBJ2-3 TRBV5-1 TRBD2 once
CASSRLAGELFF TGTGCCAGCAGCCGATTAGCCGGGGAGCTGTTTTTT TRBJ2-2 TRBV7-2 . .
CASRLGTSGSTDTQYF TGCGCCAGCAGACTAGGGACTAGCGGTAGCACAGATACGCAGTATTTT TRBJ2-3 TRBV5-1 TRBD2 .
CASSLFRGRGTEAFF TGTGCCAGCAGTTTATTCAGGGGGCGCGGCACTGAAGCTTTCTTT TRBJ1-1 TRBV28 TRBD1 .
CASSPLTSGSTDTQYF TGCGCCAGCAGTCCCCTGACTAGCGGCTCCACAGATACGCAGTATTTT TRBJ2-3 TRBV5-1 TRBD2 .
CASSSSGRGNEQFF TGTGCCAGTAGTTCCAGCGGGAGAGGTAATGAGCAGTTCTTC TRBJ2-1 TRBV19 TRBD2 .
CASSLGLAADSTDTQYF TGCGCCAGCAGCTTGGGGCTAGCGGCGGATAGCACAGATACGCAGTATTTT TRBJ2-3 TRBV5-1 TRBD2 .
CAIRELKDNEQFF TGTGCCATCCGCGAACTAAAGGACAATGAGCAGTTCTTC TRBJ2-1 TRBV28 . .
CAWGREPYGYTF TGTGCCTGGGGCAGGGAACCTTATGGCTACACCTTC TRBJ1-2 TRBV30 . .
CASSWGQENEKLFF TGTGCCAGCAGCTGGGGACAGGAGAATGAAAAACTGTTTTTT TRBJ1-4 TRBV7-9 TRBD1 once
CAWSQQGNSPLHF TGTGCCTGGAGTCAACAGGGGAATTCACCCCTCCACTTT TRBJ1-6 TRBV30 TRBD1 .
CASSLRPQEAQYF TGTGCCAGCAGTTTAAGGCCGCAAGAGGCCCAGTACTTC TRBJ2-5 TRBV27 . .
CAWSRRLAGLETQYF TGTGCCTGGAGTAGGAGGTTAGCGGGGTTAGAGACCCAGTACTTC TRBJ2-5 TRBV30 TRBD2 .
CAISRGQGKDEQFF TGTGCCATCAGTAGGGGACAGGGGAAGGATGAGCAGTTCTTC TRBJ2-1 TRBV10-3 TRBD1 .
CASSPPPSTDTQYF TGTGCCAGCAGCCCCCCCCCTTCCACAGATACGCAGTATTTT TRBJ2-3 TRBV7-8 . .
CSVEKGGSYNEQFF TGCAGCGTTGAAAAGGGCGGGAGCTACAATGAGCAGTTCTTC TRBJ2-1 TRBV29-1 TRBD2 once
CASGPGQGANYGYTF TGCGCCAGCGGACCGGGACAGGGGGCTAACTATGGCTACACCTTC TRBJ1-2 TRBV5-1 TRBD1 .
CASSTGQGAIGNTEAFF TGTGCCAGCAGCACCGGACAGGGGGCAATCGGAAACACTGAAGCTTTCTTT TRBJ1-1 TRBV7-2 TRBD1 .
CASTRDGGANYGYTF TGTGCCAGTACCAGAGACGGGGGCGCAAACTATGGCTACACCTTC TRBJ1-2 TRBV19 . .
CASSPAESSGNTIYF TGCGCCAGCTCCCCAGCGGAGTCCTCTGGAAACACCATATATTTT TRBJ1-3 TRBV5-1 . .
CASSLTPSSYNEQFF TGTGCCAGCAGCTTAACCCCGAGCTCCTACAATGAGCAGTTCTTC TRBJ2-1 TRBV11-3 . .